What follows describes a single T cell receptor (beta chain). What it recognizes is unknown. The data were obtained in a study of PD-1 blockade in mismatch repair-deficient tumors. Study information: Patients had around 11 mismatch repair-deficient cancer types, all previously treated and progressing. Study-wide points: Tumor-resident clones, often absent from pretreatment blood, expanded after pembrolizumab and then contracted.

Method: immunoSEQ multiplex PCR; TCRdb's copy keeps in-frame clones and lacks some. Of around 110,000 clones in the sample, over 65% were seen once. CDR3 length: 14 residues. V was clipped by 3 bases and J by 4 bases, with 14 bases between them. The germline CDR1 and CDR2 sequences are SGDLS and YYNGEE. The sample consisted of peripheral blood, taken about 13 months after starting pembrolizumab. This rearrangement joins TRBV9 to TRBJ2-7; D assignment may be TRBD1 or TRBD2 (6 bases each). This clonotype was sampled from an adult with mismatch repair-deficient cancer. CDR3 in amino acids: CASSAEGGWYEQYF. The CDR3 coding sequence is TGTGCCAGCAGCGCCGAGGGGGGCTGGTACGAGCAGTACTTC.